This passage covers 11 T cell receptor beta chains from one sample sequenced in a study of control samples from healthy donors and cancer patients. Method: immunoSEQ multiplex PCR; TCRdb's copy keeps in-frame clones and lacks some. The repertoire holds over 80,000 clones, around 80% seen once, with about 10% in the top ten. The specimen was blood. All receptors come from a woman in her twenties or thirties in good health.

In this sample, this clone turned up a few times. The chain couples TRBV24-1 to TRBJ2-6; the D is unclear. The CDR3 loop spans 15 amino acids. Per the germline V gene, CDR1 is KGHDR and CDR2 is SFDVKD. V was shortened by 5 bases and J by 0 bases, with 7 bases between the two germline ends. The CDR3 DNA is TGTGCCACCAGTGTTCATTACTCTGGGGCCAACGTCCTGACTTTC. It encodes CATSVHYSGANVLTF.

V usage is TRBV5-6 and J usage is TRBJ2-2, with TRBD1 identical over 7 bases. Trimming removed 1 base from V and 1 base from J; junction bases left unmatched: 4. Germline CDR1 and CDR2: SGHDT and YYEEEE. The CDR3 spans 16 residues. CDR3 sequence: CASSLLNRGNTGELFF. In nucleotides, the CDR3 is TGTGCCAGCAGCTTGTTGAACAGGGGGAACACCGGGGAGCTGTTTTTT.

The rearrangement uses TRBV7-9 and TRBJ1-1, with 10 nucleotides matching TRBD1. This CDR3 region has 16 residues. Germline trimming cut 4 bases from V and 5 bases from J; bases unmatched to any gene: 10. Germline V gives CDR1 SEHNR, CDR2 FQNEAQ (reference sequence). CDR3 DNA: TGTGCCAGCAGCTCCAGGGACAGGGGCCGGGTTACTGAAGCTTTCTTT. Its protein product is CASSSRDRGRVTEAFF.

V and J are TRBV9 and TRBJ1-3; D is ambiguous. The germline gives CDR1 SGDLS, CDR2 YYNGEE. The CDR3 has 12 residues. Trimming stripped 7 bases from V and 4 bases from J, with 9 bases between. The CDR3 nucleotides read TGTGCCAGCGTAAACCGGGGAAACACCATATATTTT. Translation gives CASVNRGNTIYF.

The V gene is TRBV7-6, the J gene TRBJ1-1, with D tentatively TRBD1 (5 bases). The CDR3 length is 15 residues. Germline V gene data show CDR1 as SGHVS and CDR2 as FNYEAQ. With 4 bases removed from V and 4 bases from J, the gap between germline ends came to 16 bases. The CDR3 sequence is CASSYRSGGTTEAFF. CDR3 sequence (DNA): TGTGCCAGCAGCTACCGTTCGGGGGGGACCACTGAAGCTTTCTTT. The full variable domain, in which reference TRBV7-6 and TRBJ1-1 provide the parts outside the CDR3, is GAGVSQSPRYKVTKRGQDVALRCDPISGHVSLYWYRQALGQGPEFLTYFNYEAQQDKSGLPNDRFSAERPEGSISTLTIQRTEQRDSAMYRCASSYRSGGTTEAFFGQGTRLTVV.

V usage is TRBV28 and J usage is TRBJ1-5; TRBD1 aligns across 10 bases. From germline, CDR1 is MDHEN and CDR2 SYDVKM. J lost 6 bases, V lost 6 bases, and 8 bases had no gene match. The CDR3 runs to 15 residues. The CDR3 nucleotides read TGTGCCAGCAGCTCTGACAGGGGGCTAAGTCAGCCCCAGCATTTT. It is translated as CASSSDRGLSQPQHF. Full variable domain (missing parts from reference TRBV28 and TRBJ1-5): DVKVTQSSRYLVKRTGEKVFLECVQDMDHENMFWYRQDPGLGLRLIYFSYDVKMKEKGDIPEGYSVSREKKERFSLILESASTNQTSMYLCASSSDRGLSQPQHFGDGTRLSIL.

The gene calls are TRBV27 and TRBJ1-1, with a tentative D call TRBD1 (5 bases). This CDR3 region has 14 residues. V was cut by 4 bases and J by 0 bases, with 9 bases left in between. Germline V CDR1 and CDR2: MNHEY, SMNVEV (reference sequence). The chain's CDR3 is CASSSPGVNTEAFF. Here the CDR3 DNA reads TGTGCCAGCAGTTCCCCGGGGGTGAACACTGAAGCTTTCTTT.

In its sample, this clone was seen a few times. The rearrangement uses TRBV18 and TRBJ1-5, with D maybe TRBD1 (6 bases). The germline CDR1 and CDR2 sequences are KGHSH and LQKENI. Between the trimmed V and J ends, which lost 3 bases and 5 bases, there was a span of 14 bases. The CDR3 covers 15 residues. The DNA of the CDR3 is TGTGCCAGCTCACCTGGCAGGGGACCCCATCAGCCCCAGCATTTT. Its translation: CASSPGRGPHQPQHF. Variable domain in full (rest from reference TRBV18 and TRBJ1-5): NAGVMQNPRHLVRRRGQEARLRCSPMKGHSHVYWYRQLPEEGLKFMVYLQKENIIDESGMPKERFSAEFPKEGPSILRIQQVVRGDSAAYFCASSPGRGPHQPQHFGDGTRLSIL.

The V call is TRBV12-3 or TRBV12-4, the J call TRBJ1-3; D remains ambiguous. The length of the CDR3 is 13 residues. V lost 2 bases and J 0 bases, leaving 2 bases between the germline ends. CDR3 amino acids: CASSLFSGNTIYF. In nucleotides, the CDR3 is TGTGCCAGCAGTTTATTCTCTGGAAACACCATATATTTT.

The rearrangement joins TRBV10-1 to TRBJ1-2; D is possibly TRBD1 (6 bases). Trimming cost V 0 bases and J 7 bases, with 15 bases left between them. The CDR3 contains 15 residues. Per germline, CDR1 WNHNN and CDR2 SYGVQD (reference sequence). CDR3 in DNA: TGCGCCAGCAGTGAGTCGAGGACGGCCAGGGGTGGCTACACCTTC. This encodes CASSESRTARGGYTF.

The CDR3 loop is CASSWTGQETQYF. The CDR3 nucleotides read TGTGCCAGCAGTTGGACAGGTCAAGAGACCCAGTACTTC. The rearrangement links TRBV27 to TRBJ2-5; 7 bases match TRBD1. Germline V gene sequence: CDR1 MNHEY, CDR2 SMNVEV (reference sequence). With V trimmed by 4 bases and J by 2 bases, 1 base remained unmatched. This CDR3 has 13 residues.